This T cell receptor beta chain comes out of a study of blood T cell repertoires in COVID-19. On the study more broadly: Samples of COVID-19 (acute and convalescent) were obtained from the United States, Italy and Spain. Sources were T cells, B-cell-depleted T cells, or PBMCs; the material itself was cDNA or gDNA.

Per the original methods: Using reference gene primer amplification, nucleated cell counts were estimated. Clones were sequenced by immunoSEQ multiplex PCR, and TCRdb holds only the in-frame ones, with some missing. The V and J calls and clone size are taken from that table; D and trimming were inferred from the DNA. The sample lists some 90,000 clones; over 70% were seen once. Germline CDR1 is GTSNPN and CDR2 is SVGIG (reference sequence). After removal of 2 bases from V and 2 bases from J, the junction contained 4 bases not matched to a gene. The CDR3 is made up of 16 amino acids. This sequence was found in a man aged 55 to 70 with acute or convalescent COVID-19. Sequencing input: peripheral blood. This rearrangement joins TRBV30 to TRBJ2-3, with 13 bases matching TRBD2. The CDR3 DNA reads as TGTGCCTGGAGTACGGGACTAGCGGGATTCACAGATACGCAGTATTTT. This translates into CAWSTGLAGFTDTQYF. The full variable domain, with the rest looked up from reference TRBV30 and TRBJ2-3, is SQTIHQWPATLVQPVGSPLSLECTVEGTSNPNLYWYRQAAGRGLQLLFYSVGIGQISSEVPQNLSASRPQDRQFILSSKKLLLSDSGFYLCAWSTGLAGFTDTQYFGPGTRLTVL.